The source of this T cell receptor (beta chain) is a study of a mutant IDH1 vaccine in newly diagnosed glioma. Time point meaning: week 35, safety follow-up. Topical imiquimod was applied with each vaccine dose, which held 300 ug of mutant IDH1 20-mer peptide. Profiling relied on immunoSEQ multiplex PCR, and the TCRdb table lists in-frame clones only, not all of them. The repertoire holds around 52,000 clones, with around 80% as singletons. Germline CDR1 LNHDA, CDR2 SQIVND (reference sequence). Trimming at V came to 5 bases and at J to 5 bases, leaving 6 bases not matched to a gene. The CDR3 is made up of 14 amino acids. Worth noting for this clone: Its matching antigen is unknown.

Sequenced material: PBMCs, taken from a glioma patient whose treatment included an IDH1 peptide vaccine. The receptor comes from a man in his forties with glioma. The chain joins TRBV19 to TRBJ2-5; 9 bases match TRBD2. In DNA form, the CDR3 reads TGTGCCAGTAGTCCCCAGGGACTAGCCGAGACCCAGTACTTC. This gives the protein CASSPQGLAETQYF.